A selection of T cell receptor beta chains follows, all from one sample in a study of metastatic and nonmetastatic thyroid tumors. TCRdb reanalyzed the PCR reads via MiXCR. Of under 45,000 clones listed, roughly 31% are singletons. The sequencing sample was made of blood. The receptors stem from a male donor with papillary thyroid cancer or a benign thyroid nodule (not recorded which). Some clones in this sample may be carry-over from other donors' samples. CDR3s include the opening cysteine and the closing phenylalanine or tryptophan.

v_call | cdr3_aa
TRBV3-1 | CASSQVQRDTQYF
TRBV18 | CASSPGRYETQYF
TRBV20-1 | CSATPGGGAGDEQFF
TRBV3-1 | CASSLIVQETQYF
TRBV28 | CASSLWTSGGPGEHFF
TRBV20-1 | CSAPGHQETQYF
TRBV5-1 | CASSLGASGSFNETQHF
TRBV2 | CATNRDSEGYEQYF
TRBV25-1 | CASRAGQEKLFF
TRBV6-4 | CASSENEQEWQFF
TRBV12-3/TRBV12-4 | CASSFRDPGELFF
TRBV5-1 | CASIARLAGGLDTQYF
TRBV6-1 | CASSEALAGGTDTQYF
TRBV4-1 | CASISTGPTNTRELFF